Below, 7 T cell receptor beta chains from the same sample are listed, as sequenced in a study of CD8+CD57+ T cells in acquired aplastic anemia. Sequenced patients had shown CD8+CD57+ cell expansion by flow cytometry. The use of genomic DNA as template underpinned the TCR beta VDJ and CDR3 profiling. TCRdb reprocessed the reads via MiXCR and lists one record per CDR3 protein. Of approximately 470,000 distinct CDR3 sequences listed, under 40% are singletons. Material for sequencing was sorted CD4+, CD8+, or CD8+CD57+ T cells (not recorded which) from PBMCs. The receptors were gathered from a human donor with aplastic anemia.

This clonotype has a handful of counts. The genes are TRBV19 and TRBJ2-3, with 7 bases fitting TRBD1. V dropped 6 bases and J dropped 3; count of bases not matched to a gene: 3. The CDR3 totals 13 residues. CDR1 and CDR2 from the germline V gene are LNHDA and SQIVND (reference sequence). The CDR3 nucleotides read TGTGCCAGTAGCGACAGGGCAACAGATACGCAGTATTTT. Its translation is CASSDRATDTQYF.

In DNA, the CDR3 is TGTGCCAGCAGCCCCCACCGGGTGCTCACAGGAGCTTTCTTT. Encoded protein: CASSPHRVLTGAFF. This sequence joins TRBV7-3 and TRBJ1-1; D is possibly TRBD1 (5 bases). The germline V gene has CDR1 SGHTA and CDR2 FQGTGA. Deletions cut 5 bases from V and 10 bases from J, with 20 bases between. The CDR3 runs 14 residues.

This rearrangement joins TRBV4-1 to TRBJ1-3; tentatively, D is TRBD1 (5 bases). The V and J ends lost 0 bases and 1 base respectively, with 16 bases between them. From germline, CDR1 is MGHRA and CDR2 YSYEKL. The CDR3 loop spans 18 amino acids. In DNA form, the CDR3 reads TGCGCCAGCAGCCAAGACGGACCGGGGAGGGGTTCTGGAAACACCATATATTTT. As protein: CASSQDGPGRGSGNTIYF.

This clonotype appeared a few times. The J gene is TRBJ1-1, the V gene TRBV25-1; D is perhaps TRBD1 (6 bases). Germline V gene sequence: CDR1 MGHDK, CDR2 SYGVNS. This CDR3 comprises 13 residues. V lost 9 bases and J 0 bases, leaving 11 bases between the germline ends. DNA for the CDR3: TGTGCCAGGTATACAGGGATGAACACTGAAGCTTTCTTT. Translated: CARYTGMNTEAFF. Based on the CDR3 plus reference TRBV25-1 and TRBJ1-1, the full variable domain is EADIYQTPRYLVIGTGKKITLECSQTMGHDKMYWYQQDPGMELHLIHYSYGVNSTEKGDLSSESTVSRIRTEHFPLTLESARPSHTSQYLCARYTGMNTEAFFGQGTRLTVV.

In regard to this clonotype: A much bigger clone sits one base away, suggesting this may be a read error. The CDR3 DNA is TGTGCCACCAGCAGAGATTGGTCACTGAACACCGGGGAGCTGCTTTTT. This codes for CATSRDWSLNTGELLF. This chain links TRBV15 with TRBJ2-2; weak D call: TRBD2 (5 bases). The CDR3 is made up of 16 amino acids. The germline V gene encodes CDR1 LNHNV and CDR2 YYDKDF (reference sequence).

Remarks on this clonotype: At one end, the junction sequence differs from germline, possibly due to a read error. The CDR3 bases are TGTAGCGTCAGCTTGGACTATGGCTACACCTTC. This encodes CSVSLDYGYTF. The gene calls are TRBV29-1 and TRBJ1-2; D remains ambiguous. Per germline, CDR1 SQVTM and CDR2 ANQGSEA. The CDR3 covers 11 residues.

CDR3 nucleotide sequence: TGCGCCAGCAGCCAATATAGCGGCTTCGGAGTGCAGTACTTC. Translation gives CASSQYSGFGVQYF. This chain connects TRBV5-1 to TRBJ2-7; tentatively, D is TRBD2 (6 bases). This CDR3 comprises 14 residues. The V and J ends lost 4 bases and 9 bases respectively, with 20 bases between them. Per the germline V gene, CDR1 is SGHRS and CDR2 is YFSETQ.